Each of the 2 T cell receptor beta chains below was sequenced from the same sample in a study of blood T cell repertoires in COVID-19. The assay was immunoSEQ multiplex PCR, and TCRdb's table has in-frame clones only and misses some. Of approximately 97,000 clones in the sample, around nine tenths were seen once. Sequencing used peripheral blood. Receptors were obtained from a man between 60 and 75 years old with acute or convalescent COVID-19.

The gene calls are TRBV6-5 and TRBJ1-1; D gene ambiguous. Germline V lookup: CDR1 MNHEY, CDR2 SVGAGI. Deletions cut 6 bases from V and 1 base from J, with 9 bases between. The CDR3 covers 13 residues. Here the CDR3 reads CASRERENTEAFF. CDR3 nucleotides: TGTGCCAGCAGAGAGAGGGAGAACACTGAAGCTTTCTTT.

The rearrangement uses TRBV11-1 and TRBJ1-2; D unclear. This CDR3 is built from 13 residues. Trimming pared 5 bases from V and 2 bases from J, leaving 9 bases between. The germline gives CDR1 SGHAT, CDR2 FQDESV (reference sequence). The CDR3, as DNA: TGTGCCAGCAGCCCCGCGGGGAACTATGGCTACACCTTC. Amino acids: CASSPAGNYGYTF.